This TCR beta chain was captured by sequencing in a study of blood T cell repertoires in COVID-19. Authors' analysis steps: Reference gene primer amplification yielded estimated nucleated cell counts. TCRdb keeps only in-frame clones here, not all; method: immunoSEQ multiplex PCR. V and J calls and clone size are copied from that table; D and trimming were computed from the DNA. The sample records 52,000 or so clones, about 78% being singletons. CDR3 length: 14 residues. V was shortened by 5 bases and J by 4 bases, with 15 bases between the two germline ends. In germline, CDR1 is SEHNR, CDR2 FQNEAQ (reference sequence).

Sequences were obtained from peripheral blood. The chain couples TRBV7-9 to TRBJ2-7, with TRBD1 as a possible D gene (6 bases). The TCR comes from a man aged 50-60 years with active or convalescent COVID-19. As DNA, the CDR3 is TGTGCCAGCAGCATCTCGACAGGCGGGTACGAGCAGTACTTC. It encodes CASSISTGGYEQYF.